This passage covers 28 T cell receptor beta chains from one sample sequenced in a study of beta chain features in type 1 diabetes. Expressed TCRB transcripts were sequenced, since all the RNA that had been isolated was reverse transcribed. Profiling relied on immunoSEQ multiplex PCR, and the TCRdb table lists in-frame clones only, not all of them. The table records roughly 400,000 clones, 11% to 15% of them present only once. Sequenced material: naive CD4+ T cells from blood. All receptors derive from a man aged 25-45 years in good health.

This clone was seen more than once but under ten times. The genes are TRBV27 and TRBJ2-1, with a tentative D call TRBD2 (5 bases). The CDR3 is 14 amino acids. The germline V gene has CDR1 MNHEY and CDR2 SMNVEV (reference sequence). Trimming stripped 5 bases from V and 8 bases from J, with 16 bases between. Here the CDR3 reads CASSPLGRRDEQFF. The CDR3 DNA is TGTGCCAGCAGTCCCCTTGGGAGACGGGATGAGCAGTTCTTC.

This clone was counted at least ten times. The chain links TRBV29-1 to TRBJ2-2, with D perhaps matching TRBD2 (5 bases). The V gene's germline CDR1 is SQVTM and CDR2 ANQGSEA. V was clipped by 4 bases and J by 6 bases, with 12 bases between them. This CDR3 region has 13 residues. The CDR3: CSVVEGSAGELFF. DNA for the CDR3: TGCAGCGTTGTCGAGGGCAGCGCCGGGGAGCTGTTTTTT.

The CDR3 region is CASSLALHPNEQYF. CDR3 nucleotides: TGCGCCAGCAGCCTCGCCTTGCATCCCAACGAGCAGTACTTC. The J gene is TRBJ2-7, the V gene TRBV5-1; D unresolved. Trimming took 4 bases from V and 5 from J, leaving 16 bases between them. The CDR3 spans 14 residues. CDR1 and CDR2 from the germline V gene are SGHRS and YFSETQ.

This clone was seen more than once but under ten times. The rearrangement joins TRBV2 to TRBJ2-5; D is possibly TRBD1 (6 bases). Germline values: CDR1 SNHLY, CDR2 FYNNEI. The V and J ends lost 2 bases and 4 bases respectively, with 11 bases between them. This CDR3 has 14 residues. The CDR3, as DNA: TGTGCCAGCAGTGAAAGGACAGTAGGAGAGACCCAGTACTTC. Protein product: CASSERTVGETQYF.

This clone turned up a few times. CDR3 bases: TGCGCCAGCAGCCCGACGACTACCGAGCAGTACTTC. Translating it yields CASSPTTTEQYF. The chain has TRBV5-1 and TRBJ2-7; tentative D call: TRBD2 (5 bases). The CDR3 is 12 amino acids. CDR1 and CDR2 (germline): SGHRS, YFSETQ. With 4 bases removed from V and 6 bases from J, the gap between germline ends came to 11 bases.

V usage is TRBV4-1 and J usage is TRBJ2-3; D ambiguous. This CDR3 spans 14 amino acids. CDR1 MGHRA and CDR2 YSYEKL come from the germline V gene. V was trimmed by 1 base and J by 3 bases, leaving 8 bases between them. The CDR3 loop reads CASSQVEVTDTQYF. The CDR3 DNA reads as TGCGCCAGCAGCCAAGTTGAGGTGACAGATACGCAGTATTTT.

The chain combines TRBV13 with TRBJ2-7; 7 nucleotides line up with TRBD1. The trim removed 5 bases at V and 3 bases at J, leaving 7 bases unmatched. The CDR3 contains 14 residues. Germline V gives CDR1 PRHDT, CDR2 FYEKMQ (reference sequence). This chain's CDR3 is CASSREGDSYEQYV. The CDR3 nucleotides read TGTGCCAGCAGCCGTGAAGGGGACAGCTACGAGCAGTACGTC.

The gene calls are TRBV27 and TRBJ1-2; D possibly corresponds to TRBD1 (5 bases). The V end was cut by 5 bases, the J end by 4 bases, with 17 bases between. The CDR3 totals 15 residues. Germline V gene sequence: CDR1 MNHEY, CDR2 SMNVEV (reference sequence). The CDR3 is CASSRGLNGIYGYTF. Written as DNA, the CDR3 is TGTGCCAGCAGTCGGGGCCTGAACGGAATCTATGGCTACACCTTC.

This chain uses TRBV7-2 with TRBJ2-3; D ambiguous. This CDR3 has 14 amino acids. Germline-derived CDR1 and CDR2 are SGHTA and FQGNSA. Deletions cut 5 bases from V and 0 bases from J, with 9 bases between. In DNA, the CDR3 is TGTGCCAGCAGCGACCTAGGTAGCACAGATACGCAGTATTTT. Translated, it gives CASSDLGSTDTQYF.

The chain's CDR3 is CASSVNGRGSGELFF. DNA of the CDR3: TGTGCCAGCAGCGTAAACGGGAGGGGTTCCGGGGAGCTGTTTTTT. V is TRBV9 and J is TRBJ2-2; TRBD2 aligns across 8 bases. This CDR3 comprises 15 residues. V shed 1 base and J 6 bases; nucleotides not matched to a gene: 5. Germline V gene data show CDR1 as SGDLS and CDR2 as YYNGEE.

This clone was picked up a small number of times. This rearrangement joins TRBV7-9 to TRBJ2-7; 10 bases line up with TRBD1. Trimming took 1 base from V and 3 from J; bases not matched to a gene: 3. Germline V gene sequence: CDR1 SEHNR, CDR2 FQNEAQ (reference sequence). This CDR3 is 15 amino acids long. CDR3 DNA: TGTGCCAGCAGCTTAGTAGGGACAGGGGACTACGAGCAGTACTTC. Protein product: CASSLVGTGDYEQYF.

The chain links TRBV5-4 to TRBJ2-5, with 14 bases aligning to TRBD2. The CDR3 is made up of 16 amino acids. The junction had 7 bases not matched to a gene; V was cut back by 4 bases and J by 5 bases. Per germline, CDR1 SGHNT and CDR2 YYREEE (reference sequence). The DNA of the CDR3 is TGTGCCAGCAGCCCAGGGACTAGCGGGAGTTACGAGACCCAGTACTTC. It codes for CASSPGTSGSYETQYF.

This chain uses TRBV29-1 with TRBJ2-3; 13 bases match TRBD2. The CDR3 sequence is 17 residues long. V gave up 7 bases and J gave up 3 bases; unmatched junction bases: 13. Germline CDR1 and CDR2: SQVTM and ANQGSEA. CDR3 sequence: CSAEATSGGARTDTQYF. The CDR3 DNA is TGCAGCGCAGAAGCTACTAGCGGGGGGGCGAGGACAGATACGCAGTATTTT.

The chain has TRBV5-1 and TRBJ2-2; D is unresolved. The CDR3 covers 13 residues. Trimming took 4 bases from V and 4 from J, leaving 8 bases between them. Germline V gene data show CDR1 as SGHRS and CDR2 as YFSETQ. CDR3 residues: CASSVDLTGELFF. The CDR3 nucleotides are TGCGCCAGCAGCGTGGACCTCACCGGGGAGCTGTTTTTT.

The V and J genes are TRBV9 and TRBJ2-2; unclear D gene. This CDR3 contains 13 residues. Trimming left V 7 bases short and J 4 bases short, with 11 bases between. CDR1 is SGDLS, CDR2 YYNGEE, per germline. Written as DNA, the CDR3 is TGTGCCAGCGGTCTCCCCGGCACCGGGGAGCTGTTTTTT. Amino acid sequence: CASGLPGTGELFF. The entire variable domain, with the rest obtained from reference TRBV9 and TRBJ2-2, is as follows: DSGVTQTPKHLITATGQRVTLRCSPRSGDLSVYWYQQSLDQGLQFLIQYYNGEERAKGNILERFSAQQFPDLHSELNLSSLELGDSALYFCASGLPGTGELFFGEGSRLTVL.

Here the CDR3 reads CASSQETGPYEQYF. The CDR3 nucleotides are TGCGCCAGCAGCCAAGAGACAGGGCCCTACGAGCAGTACTTC. The chain recombines TRBV4-3 with TRBJ2-7; 7 bases fit TRBD1. CDR3 length: 14 amino acids. V lost 0 bases, J lost 2 bases, and 1 base stayed unmatched. Germline V gene lookup returns CDR1 LGHNA and CDR2 YSLEER.

The chain joins TRBV2 to TRBJ1-3; D gene uncertain. This CDR3 is built from 15 residues. Germline lookup yields CDR1 SNHLY and CDR2 FYNNEI. The germline V and J ends were trimmed by 5 bases and 2 bases, with 13 bases remaining between them. In DNA form, the CDR3 reads TGTGCCAGCAGTCCGTGGCCTCGTCCTGGAAACACCATATATTTT. Amino acid sequence: CASSPWPRPGNTIYF.

V and J are TRBV4-3 and TRBJ2-4; TRBD2 agrees at 9 bases. J was trimmed by 1 base and V by 3 bases; bases with no gene match: 13. CDR1 and CDR2 from the germline V gene are LGHNA and YSLEER. The CDR3 covers 19 residues. The DNA for the CDR3 is TGCGCCAGCAGCCAGGGAGGCGGGAGGGTACCTGGTGCCAAAAACATTCAGTACTTC. It specifies CASSQGGGRVPGAKNIQYF.

This clone has a handful of counts. This sequence joins TRBV6-5 and TRBJ2-1; D remains unclear. Germline CDR1 is MNHEY and CDR2 is SVGAGI. The CDR3 has 14 residues. The V gene lost 8 bases and the J gene lost 0 bases, with 11 bases spanning the gap. CDR3 nucleotides: TGTGCCAGCGCCGCGCCCGGCTCCTACAATGAGCAGTTCTTC. Amino acids: CASAAPGSYNEQFF.

In its sample, this clone was seen a few times. The junction does not match germline at one end; this may be a read error. The rearrangement links TRBV6-1 to TRBJ2-6; TRBD2 is a possible D gene (5 bases). The V gene's germline CDR1 is MNHNS and CDR2 SASEGT. The CDR3 runs 17 residues. DNA for the CDR3: TGTGCCATCAGTGAGTTCGTCGGGAACTCTGGGGCCAACGTCCTGACTTTC. This gives the protein CAISEFVGNSGANVLTF.

This clone was detected a few times. The chain is built from TRBV25-1 and TRBJ1-1; D gene ambiguous. The CDR3 is 15 residues long. The V end lost 4 bases, the J end lost 4 bases, and 16 bases lay between the germline ends. Looked up from germline, CDR1 is MGHDK and CDR2 is SYGVNS. CDR3 loop: CASSAEAGLTTEAFF. The CDR3 coding sequence is TGTGCCAGCAGTGCCGAGGCGGGATTGACCACTGAAGCTTTCTTT.

V gene TRBV30 combines with J gene TRBJ2-2, with a weak D call TRBD1 (5 bases). The CDR3 runs 13 residues. The V gene lost 2 bases and the J gene lost 7 bases, with 11 bases spanning the gap. The germline V gene has CDR1 GTSNPN and CDR2 SVGIG (reference sequence). The CDR3 reads CAWSFRVDGELFF. CDR3 coding DNA: TGTGCCTGGAGTTTCAGGGTTGACGGGGAGCTGTTTTTT.

The sample holds a few counts of this clone. The chain links TRBV18 to TRBJ1-5; a weak D match, TRBD1 (5 bases). The V gene's germline CDR1 is KGHSH and CDR2 LQKENI. The CDR3 spans 13 residues. V was pared by 1 base and J by 5 bases, with 6 bases between. For the CDR3, the DNA is TGTGCCAGCTCACCACAAGGGGATCAGCCCCAGCATTTT. As protein: CASSPQGDQPQHF. Drawing the rest from reference TRBV18 and TRBJ1-5, the complete variable domain is NAGVMQNPRHLVRRRGQEARLRCSPMKGHSHVYWYRQLPEEGLKFMVYLQKENIIDESGMPKERFSAEFPKEGPSILRIQQVVRGDSAAYFCASSPQGDQPQHFGDGTRLSIL.

This clone was seen a few times. The chain joins TRBV7-9 to TRBJ2-2; the D is unclear. Germline CDR1 is SEHNR and CDR2 is FQNEAQ (reference sequence). There are 10 residues in the CDR3. Deletions cut 6 bases from V and 6 bases from J, with 2 bases between. The CDR3 protein is CASSPGELFF. CDR3 DNA sequence: TGTGCCAGCAGTCCCGGGGAGCTGTTTTTT.

This clone was seen a few times. The rearrangement joins TRBV4-3 to TRBJ2-5; TRBD2 agrees at 11 bases. V shed 3 bases and J 5 bases; nucleotides not matched to a gene: 8. Germline V CDR1 and CDR2: LGHNA, YSLEER. The CDR3 contains 16 residues. The CDR3 loop reads CASSQLLAGGPETQYF. In nucleotides, the CDR3 is TGCGCCAGCAGCCAGTTATTAGCGGGGGGGCCTGAGACCCAGTACTTC.

The table lists this clone with a few counts. J is TRBJ1-1 and V is TRBV5-4; TRBD1 matches 9 bases. The CDR3 extends over 13 amino acids. V gave up 1 base and J gave up 10 bases; unmatched junction bases: 5. CDR1 and CDR2 (germline): SGHNT, YYREEE (reference sequence). CDR3 in amino acids: CASSLYPDRGAFF. In nucleotides, the CDR3 is TGTGCCAGCAGCTTGTACCCGGACAGGGGAGCTTTCTTT.

The DNA of the CDR3 is TGTGCCAGCAGCCTCCCTCCCGGCGCGGGGCAGTTCTTC. Amino acid sequence: CASSLPPGAGQFF. The V call is TRBV7-2, the J call TRBJ2-1, with a possible D match to TRBD2 (5 bases). This CDR3 is built from 13 residues. The V end lost 5 bases, the J end lost 12 bases, and 17 bases lay between the germline ends. Germline V gives CDR1 SGHTA, CDR2 FQGNSA.

This rearrangement joins TRBV4-3 to TRBJ1-3, with D unresolved. V was trimmed by 0 bases and J by 1 base, leaving 13 bases between them. This CDR3 is 17 amino acids long. Germline V gene lookup returns CDR1 LGHNA and CDR2 YSLEER. CDR3 bases: TGCGCCAGCAGCCAAGATTCAATCGGATTGTCTGGAAACACCATATATTTT. Translated, it gives CASSQDSIGLSGNTIYF.